This T cell receptor (beta chain) derives from a study of early T cells in non-severe SARS-CoV-2 infection. The CDR3 runs to 17 residues. Individual cDNA molecules carried attached unique molecular identifiers. MiXCR, applied by TCRdb to the 5' RACE reads, yields one record per CDR3 protein. The sample comprises 60,000 to 75,000 distinct CDR3 sequences, less than 15% of which are singletons, and approximately 5% rests with the top ten. The chain combines TRBV21-1 with TRBJ2-7; TRBD1 is the table's D call, not checked against the DNA. TRBV21-1 is tagged as a pseudogene. This clonotype was sampled from an adult who was a healthcare worker with PCR-confirmed SARS-CoV-2 infection or an uninfected control (not recorded which). The sample was whole blood. The CDR3 coding sequence is TGTGCCAGCAGCAACAAATCCCGGGACAGGGTTAATTACGAGCAGTACTTC. Translating gives CASSNKSRDRVNYEQYF.